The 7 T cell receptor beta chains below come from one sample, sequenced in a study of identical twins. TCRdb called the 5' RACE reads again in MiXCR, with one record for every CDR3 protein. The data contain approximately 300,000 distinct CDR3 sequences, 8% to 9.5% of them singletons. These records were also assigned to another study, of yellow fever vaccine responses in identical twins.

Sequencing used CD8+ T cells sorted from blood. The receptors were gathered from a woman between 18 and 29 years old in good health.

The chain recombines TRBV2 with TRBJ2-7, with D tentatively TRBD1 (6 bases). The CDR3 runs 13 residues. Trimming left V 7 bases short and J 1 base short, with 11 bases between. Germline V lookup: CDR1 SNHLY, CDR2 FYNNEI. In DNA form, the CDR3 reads TGTGCCAGCAACCTCGGACAGTCCTACGAGCAGTACTTC. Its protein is CASNLGQSYEQYF.

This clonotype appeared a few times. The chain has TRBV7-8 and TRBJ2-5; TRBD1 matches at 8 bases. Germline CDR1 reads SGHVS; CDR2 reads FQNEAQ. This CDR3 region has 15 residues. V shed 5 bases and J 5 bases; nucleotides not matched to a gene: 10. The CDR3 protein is CASSGQGHTRETQYF. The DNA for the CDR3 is TGTGCCAGCAGCGGACAGGGACATACCCGGGAGACCCAGTACTTC.

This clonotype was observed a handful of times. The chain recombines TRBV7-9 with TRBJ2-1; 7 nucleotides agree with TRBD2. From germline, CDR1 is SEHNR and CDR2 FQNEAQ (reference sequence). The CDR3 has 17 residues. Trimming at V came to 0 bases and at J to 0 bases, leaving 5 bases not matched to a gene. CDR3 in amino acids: CASSLAGVAGSYNEQFF. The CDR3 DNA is TGTGCCAGCAGCTTAGCTGGGGTAGCGGGCTCCTACAATGAGCAGTTCTTC.

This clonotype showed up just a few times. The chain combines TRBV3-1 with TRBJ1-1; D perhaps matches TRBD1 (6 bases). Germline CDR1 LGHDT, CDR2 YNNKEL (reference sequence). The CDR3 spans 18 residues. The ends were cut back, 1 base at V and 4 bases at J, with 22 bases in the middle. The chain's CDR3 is CASSQGTEDWGKSTEAFF. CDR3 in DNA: TGTGCCAGCAGCCAAGGGACAGAAGATTGGGGGAAGAGCACTGAAGCTTTCTTT.

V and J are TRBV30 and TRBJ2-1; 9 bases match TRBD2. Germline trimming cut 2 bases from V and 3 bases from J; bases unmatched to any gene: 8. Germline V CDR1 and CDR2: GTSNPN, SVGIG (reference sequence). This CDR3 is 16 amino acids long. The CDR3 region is CAWSIPQLAGYNEQFF. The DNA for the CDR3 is TGTGCCTGGAGTATCCCCCAACTAGCGGGCTACAATGAGCAGTTCTTC. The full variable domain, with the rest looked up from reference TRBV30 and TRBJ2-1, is SQTIHQWPATLVQPVGSPLSLECTVEGTSNPNLYWYRQAAGRGLQLLFYSVGIGQISSEVPQNLSASRPQDRQFILSSKKLLLSDSGFYLCAWSIPQLAGYNEQFFGPGTRLTVL.

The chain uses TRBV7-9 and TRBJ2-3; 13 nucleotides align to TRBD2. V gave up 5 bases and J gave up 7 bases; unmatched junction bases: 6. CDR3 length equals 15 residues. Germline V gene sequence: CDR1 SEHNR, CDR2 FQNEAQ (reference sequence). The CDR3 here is CASSPGTSGENTQYF. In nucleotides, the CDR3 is TGTGCCAGCAGCCCAGGGACTAGCGGGGAGAATACGCAGTATTTT.

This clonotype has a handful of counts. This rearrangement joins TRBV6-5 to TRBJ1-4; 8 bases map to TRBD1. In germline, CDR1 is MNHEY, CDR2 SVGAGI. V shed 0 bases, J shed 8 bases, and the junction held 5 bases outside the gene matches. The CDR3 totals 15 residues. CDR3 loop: CASSYSIAGGEKLFF. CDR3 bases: TGTGCCAGCAGTTACTCGATAGCAGGGGGCGAAAAACTGTTTTTT.